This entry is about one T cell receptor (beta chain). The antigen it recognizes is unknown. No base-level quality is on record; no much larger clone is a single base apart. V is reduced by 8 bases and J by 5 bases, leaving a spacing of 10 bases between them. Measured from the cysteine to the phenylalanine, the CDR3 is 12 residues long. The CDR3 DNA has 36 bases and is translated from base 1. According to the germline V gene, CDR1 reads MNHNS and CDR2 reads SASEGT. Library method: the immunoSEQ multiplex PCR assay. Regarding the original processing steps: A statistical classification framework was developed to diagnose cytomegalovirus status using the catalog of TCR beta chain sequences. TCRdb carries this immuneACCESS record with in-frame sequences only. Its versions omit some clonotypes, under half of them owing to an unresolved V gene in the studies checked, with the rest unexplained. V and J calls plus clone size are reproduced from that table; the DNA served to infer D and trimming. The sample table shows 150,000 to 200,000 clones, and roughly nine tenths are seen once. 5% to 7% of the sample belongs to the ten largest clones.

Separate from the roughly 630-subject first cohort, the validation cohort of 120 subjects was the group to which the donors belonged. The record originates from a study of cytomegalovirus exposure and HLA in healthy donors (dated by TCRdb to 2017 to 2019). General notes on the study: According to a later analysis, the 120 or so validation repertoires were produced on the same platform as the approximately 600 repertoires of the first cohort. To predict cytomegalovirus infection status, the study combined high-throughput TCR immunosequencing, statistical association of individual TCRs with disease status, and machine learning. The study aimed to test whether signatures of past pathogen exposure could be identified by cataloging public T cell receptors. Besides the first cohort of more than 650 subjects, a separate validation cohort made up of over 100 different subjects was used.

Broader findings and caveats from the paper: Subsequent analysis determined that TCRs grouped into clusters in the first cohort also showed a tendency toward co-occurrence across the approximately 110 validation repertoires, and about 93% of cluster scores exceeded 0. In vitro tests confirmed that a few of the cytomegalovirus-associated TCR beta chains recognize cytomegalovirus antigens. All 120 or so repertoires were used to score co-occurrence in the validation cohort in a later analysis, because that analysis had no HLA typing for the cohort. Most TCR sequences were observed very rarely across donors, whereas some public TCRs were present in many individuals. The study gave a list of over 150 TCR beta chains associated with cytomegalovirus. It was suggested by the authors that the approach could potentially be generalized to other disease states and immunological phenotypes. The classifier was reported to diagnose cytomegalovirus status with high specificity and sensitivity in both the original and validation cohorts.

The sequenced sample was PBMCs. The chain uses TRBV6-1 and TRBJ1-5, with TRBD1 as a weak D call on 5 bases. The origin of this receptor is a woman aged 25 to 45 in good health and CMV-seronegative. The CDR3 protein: CASVGGDQPQHF. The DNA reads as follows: TGTGCCAGCGTGGGGGGGGATCAGCCCCAGCATTTT.